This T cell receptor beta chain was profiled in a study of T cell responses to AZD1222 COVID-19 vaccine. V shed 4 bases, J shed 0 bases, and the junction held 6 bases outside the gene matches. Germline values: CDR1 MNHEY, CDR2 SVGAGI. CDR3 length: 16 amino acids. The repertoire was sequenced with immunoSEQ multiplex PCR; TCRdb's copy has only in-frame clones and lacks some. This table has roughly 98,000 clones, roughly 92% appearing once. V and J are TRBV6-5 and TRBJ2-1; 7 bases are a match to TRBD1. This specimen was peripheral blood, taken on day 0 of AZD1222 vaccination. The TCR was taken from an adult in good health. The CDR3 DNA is TGTGCCAGCAGTTCTCCGGGACAGAGCTCCTACAATGAGCAGTTCTTC. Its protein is CASSSPGQSSYNEQFF.